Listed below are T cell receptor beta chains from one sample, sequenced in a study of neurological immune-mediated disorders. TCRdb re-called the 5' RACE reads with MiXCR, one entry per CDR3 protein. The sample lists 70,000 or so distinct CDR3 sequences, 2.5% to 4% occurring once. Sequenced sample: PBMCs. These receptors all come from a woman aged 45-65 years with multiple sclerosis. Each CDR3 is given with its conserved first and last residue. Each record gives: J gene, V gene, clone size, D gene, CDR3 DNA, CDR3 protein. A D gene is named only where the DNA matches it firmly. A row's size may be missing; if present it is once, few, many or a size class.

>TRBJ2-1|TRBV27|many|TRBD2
TGTGCCAGCAGTCGACGACTAGCGGGAGGGCCGTACAATGAGCAGTTCTTC
CASSRRLAGGPYNEQFF
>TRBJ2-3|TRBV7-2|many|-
TGTGCCAGCAGCTTAAAGAATGACGGATCAGATACGCAGTATTTT
CASSLKNDGSDTQYF
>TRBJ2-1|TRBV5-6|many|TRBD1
TGTGCCAGCAGCTTCCGGGACAGCTCCTACAATGAGCAGTTCTTC
CASSFRDSSYNEQFF
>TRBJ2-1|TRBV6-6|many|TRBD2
TGTGCCAGCAGTAAAGCCGGGACTAGCGGGAGGGCCGGGCAGTTCTTC
CASSKAGTSGRAGQFF
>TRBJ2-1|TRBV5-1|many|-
TGCGCCAGCAGCTCGCGCGGCAGCTCGCGCCCCGGGATCTCCTACAATGAGCAGTTCTTC
CASSSRGSSRPGISYNEQFF
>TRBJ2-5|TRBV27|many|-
TGTGCCAGCAGCTCCGGGAGCCGCTGGGAGACCCAGTACTTC
CASSSGSRWETQYF
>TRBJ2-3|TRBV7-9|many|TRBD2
TGTGCCAGCAGCTGGACTAGCGGTCGCACAGATACGCAGTATTTT
CASSWTSGRTDTQYF
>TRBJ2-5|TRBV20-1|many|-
TGCAGTCCTCCAGGGAGGTTAGGTCGGGAGACCCAGTACTTC
CSPPGRLGRETQYF
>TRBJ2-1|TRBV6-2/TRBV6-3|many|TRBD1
TGTGCCAGCAGCCTAGACAGGGGATTTTCCCCCTACAATGAGCAGTTCTTC
CASSLDRGFSPYNEQFF
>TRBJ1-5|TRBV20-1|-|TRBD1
TGCAGTGCTAGCCAGGGGACAGGCCGAGATCAGCCCCAGCATTTT
CSASQGTGRDQPQHF
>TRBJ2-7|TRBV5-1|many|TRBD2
TGCGCCAGCAGCTTGGAAAGCGGGGTGCCCGTCGAGCAGTACTTC
CASSLESGVPVEQYF
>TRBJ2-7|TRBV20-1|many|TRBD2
TGCAGTGCTAGTGCTAGCGGGCCGGCCTACGAGCAGTACTTC
CSASASGPAYEQYF
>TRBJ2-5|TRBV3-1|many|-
TGTGCCAGCAGCCAAGAATGGAGGGAGACCCAGTACTTC
CASSQEWRETQYF
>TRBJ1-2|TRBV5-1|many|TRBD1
TGCGCCAGCAGCTCGGACAGGGCCTATGGCTACACCTTC
CASSSDRAYGYTF
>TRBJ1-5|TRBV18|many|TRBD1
TGTGCCAGCTCACGGGGGACAGGGGGCGGGCAGCCCCAGCATTTT
CASSRGTGGGQPQHF
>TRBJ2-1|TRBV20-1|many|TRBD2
TGCAGTGCTAGAAGGGCGGGAGGGGGTTCCTACAATGAGCAGTTCTTC
CSARRAGGGSYNEQFF
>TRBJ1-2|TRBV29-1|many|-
TGCAGCGTTGAAGTCCGGGGGAGCTATGGCTACACCTTC
CSVEVRGSYGYTF
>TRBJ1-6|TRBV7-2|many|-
TGTGCCAGCAGCTTAGAGCGGGGGTCGAGGTCACCCCTCCACTTT
CASSLERGSRSPLHF
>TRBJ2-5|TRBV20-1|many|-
TGCAGTGCTAGAGACCCGCGAGGTGGGAAGACCCAGTACTTC
CSARDPRGGKTQYF
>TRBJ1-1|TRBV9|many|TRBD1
TGTGCCAGCAGCGTCGGATGGGGACAGGAGGCTTTCTTT
CASSVGWGQEAFF
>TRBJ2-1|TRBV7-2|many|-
TGTGCCAGCAGCTTAGGTGGTAGTTCGCGGGCTGAGCAGTTCTTC
CASSLGGSSRAEQFF
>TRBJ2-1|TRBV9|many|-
TGTGCCAGCAGCGTAGGAGGCGCTAGCCACCATGAGCAGTTCTTC
CASSVGGASHHEQFF
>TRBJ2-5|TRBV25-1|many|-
TGTGCCAGCAGTCGGCGACAGGACGAAGAGACCCAGTACTTC
CASSRRQDEETQYF
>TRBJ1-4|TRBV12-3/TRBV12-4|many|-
TGTGCCAGCAGGATGGACACGCTGGGAAAACTGTTTTTT
CASRMDTLGKLFF
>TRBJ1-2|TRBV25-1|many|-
TGTGCCAGCAGCGGACAGAATAACTATGGCTACACCTTC
CASSGQNNYGYTF
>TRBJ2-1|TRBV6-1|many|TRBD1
TGTGCCAGCAGTGACAGGGGGCTTTTTGAGCAGTTCTTC
CASSDRGLFEQFF
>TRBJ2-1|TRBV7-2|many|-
TGTGCCAGCAGCTTAGTCGGTGGAATGGTCAATGAGCAGTTCTTC
CASSLVGGMVNEQFF
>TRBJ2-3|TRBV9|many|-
TGTGCCAGCAGACCGGGACTCCCCCCAGATACGCAGTATTTT
CASRPGLPPDTQYF
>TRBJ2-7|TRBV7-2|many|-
TGTGCCAGCGGCTCCGGATTACAGAGATACGAGCAGTACTTC
CASGSGLQRYEQYF
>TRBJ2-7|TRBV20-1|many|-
TGCAGTGCTAGTAAGCCAGGGAAGTCCTACGAGCAGTACTTC
CSASKPGKSYEQYF
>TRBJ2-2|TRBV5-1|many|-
TGCGCCAGCAGCTTGGAGCGCAGGGCGTCCGGGGAGCTGTTTTTT
CASSLERRASGELFF
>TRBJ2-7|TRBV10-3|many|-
TGTGCCATATCTAGCGCCTCCTACGAGCAGTACTTC
CAISSASYEQYF
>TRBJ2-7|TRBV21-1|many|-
TGTGCCATCCTAAGCGGGAGGACGATCCTTTCCTACGAGCAGTACTTC
CAILSGRTILSYEQYF
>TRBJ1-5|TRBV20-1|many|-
TGCAGTGCTGTAAGACCAGGGTTTTATAGCAATCAGCCCCAGCATTTT
CSAVRPGFYSNQPQHF
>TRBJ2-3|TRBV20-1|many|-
TGCAGTGCCCCTTCCTCCAGCGGAGGACGGTCGAATACGCAGTATTTT
CSAPSSSGGRSNTQYF
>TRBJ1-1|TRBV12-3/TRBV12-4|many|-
TGTGCCAGCAGATCACGACTGATGTGGAACACTGAAGCTTTCTTT
CASRSRLMWNTEAFF
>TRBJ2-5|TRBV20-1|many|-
TGCAGTGCTAGATCCCCCAGGCGGTGGCGGACCCAGTACTTC
CSARSPRRWRTQYF
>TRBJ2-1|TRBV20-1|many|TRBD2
TGCAGTGCTTTAGCGGGAGTCTACAATGAGCAGTTCTTC
CSALAGVYNEQFF
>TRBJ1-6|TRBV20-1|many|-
TGCAGTGCTAGAGTTATGGGGAATCCGCTTAATTCACCCCTCCACTTT
CSARVMGNPLNSPLHF
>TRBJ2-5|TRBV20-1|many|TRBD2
TGCAGTGCAGATGGGACTAGCGGCCAAGAGACCCAGTACTTC
CSADGTSGQETQYF
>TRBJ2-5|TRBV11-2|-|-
TGTGCCAGCAGCTTAGACTCTAGCCAAGAGACCCAGTACTTC
CASSLDSSQETQYF
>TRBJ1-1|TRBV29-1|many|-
TGCAGCGTTGGTTTCCCCCCGGGGGGCAAACCCCTAGCTTTCTTT
CSVGFPPGGKPLAFF
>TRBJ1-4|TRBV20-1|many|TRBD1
TGCAGTGCCAGGACAGGGTTCGGTGAAAAACTGTTTTTT
CSARTGFGEKLFF
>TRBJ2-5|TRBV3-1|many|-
TGTGCCAGCGAGGGAGGGGACAAAGAGACCCAGTACTTC
CASEGGDKETQYF
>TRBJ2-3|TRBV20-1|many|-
TGCAGTGCTGGAATACAGATACAAGTCACAGATACGCAGTATTTT
CSAGIQIQVTDTQYF
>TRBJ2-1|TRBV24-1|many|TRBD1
TGTGCCACCAGTGATAAGACAGGGGGCGCCTGGTATGAGCAGTTCTTC
CATSDKTGGAWYEQFF
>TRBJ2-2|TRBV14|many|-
TGTGCCAGCAGCCAAGTTCAAGTGATCGGGGAGCTGTTTTTT
CASSQVQVIGELFF
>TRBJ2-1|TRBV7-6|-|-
TGTGTCAGCAGCGATTGGAACCTCTACAATGAGCAGTTCTTC
CVSSDWNLYNEQFF
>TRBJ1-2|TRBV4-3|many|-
TGCGCCAGCAGCCAAGATGCAGGGAACTATGGCTACACCTTC
CASSQDAGNYGYTF
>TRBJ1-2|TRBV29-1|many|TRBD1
TGCAGCGTTGCGTCAGGGGGCTTCTATGGCTACACCTTC
CSVASGGFYGYTF
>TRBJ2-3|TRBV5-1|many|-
TGCGCCAGCAGCTTGGGTATGTCAGCAGATACGCAGTATTTT
CASSLGMSADTQYF
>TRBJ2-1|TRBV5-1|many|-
TGCGCCAGCAGCTTGGTTCAAGACGGTGAGCAGTTCTTC
CASSLVQDGEQFF
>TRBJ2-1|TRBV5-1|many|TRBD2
TGCGCCAGCAGCCGCGCAGGGGGAGCGGGAGGGCCGAGCTCCTACAATGAGCAGTTCTTC
CASSRAGGAGGPSSYNEQFF
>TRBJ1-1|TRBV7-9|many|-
TGTGACAGCAGCAACGGGGGGACTGAAGCTTTCTTT
CDSSNGGTEAFF
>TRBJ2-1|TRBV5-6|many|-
TGTGCCAGCAGCTTATACAATGAGCAGTTCTTC
CASSLYNEQFF
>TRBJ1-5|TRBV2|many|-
TGTGCCAGCAGTGAAGGGAACAGGGCCCCCAATCAGCCCCAGCATTTT
CASSEGNRAPNQPQHF
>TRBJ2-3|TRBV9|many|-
TGTGCCAGCAGCGTTTATCAGGCAGATACGCAGTATTTT
CASSVYQADTQYF
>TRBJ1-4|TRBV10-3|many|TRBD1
TGTGCCTCCAAGCGGCAGGGGGAAGGGACTAATGAAAAACTGTTTTTT
CASKRQGEGTNEKLFF
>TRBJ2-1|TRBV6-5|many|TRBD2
TGTGCCAGCAGTTACGGTAGGACGGGGGGTAACGAGCAGTTCTTC
CASSYGRTGGNEQFF
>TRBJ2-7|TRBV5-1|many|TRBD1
TGCGCCAGCAGCTTGGGGACAGGGATCAGCATCGAGCAGTACTTC
CASSLGTGISIEQYF